These 18 T cell receptor beta chains were all obtained from the same sample, sequenced in a study of cytomegalovirus exposure and HLA in healthy donors. Vbeta (60) and Jbeta (13) primers were used in the PCR. The repertoire was sequenced with immunoSEQ multiplex PCR; TCRdb's copy has only in-frame clones and lacks some. The data hold some 150,000 clones, with about 78% observed a single time. Specimen: PBMCs. The receptors originated from a young man in good health and CMV-seronegative.

The table lists this clone with a count of one. Additional DNA sequences in this sample encode the identical CDR3. This rearrangement joins TRBV7-9 to TRBJ1-1, with 8 positions matching TRBD1. The CDR3 consists of 16 residues. Germline CDR1 is SEHNR and CDR2 is FQNEAQ (reference sequence). V was pared by 4 bases and J by 5 bases, with 12 bases of the junction left unmatched. The CDR3 DNA reads TGTGCCAGCAGCTCGCAGGGGGCAGCTATGGCGACTGAAGCTTTCTTT. This gives the protein CASSSQGAAMATEAFF. Looking up the rest from reference TRBV7-9 and TRBJ1-1 gives the full variable domain: DTGVSQNPRHKITKRGQNVTFRCDPISEHNRLYWYRQTLGQGPEFLTYFQNEAQLEKSRLLSDRFSAERPKGSFSTLEIQRTEQGDSAMYLCASSSQGAAMATEAFFGQGTRLTVV.

The chain has TRBV5-1 and TRBJ1-2; TRBD1 might be the D (5 bases). Trimming shortened V by 4 bases and J by 2 bases, and 15 bases separated the two germline ends. This CDR3 contains 15 residues. Germline CDR1 SGHRS, CDR2 YFSETQ. The CDR3 region has the DNA TGCGCCAGCAGCGAGGGGCGGGACGGAAACTATGGCTACACCTTC. Its translation: CASSEGRDGNYGYTF.

The J gene is TRBJ2-6, the V gene TRBV19; D is ambiguous. The CDR3 totals 15 residues. Trimming left V 5 bases short and J 4 bases short, with 12 bases between. Per germline, CDR1 LNHDA and CDR2 SQIVND (reference sequence). The CDR3, as DNA: TGTGCCAGTAGTTCGTCGGCAGGAGGGGCCAACGTCCTGACTTTC. This encodes CASSSSAGGANVLTF.

The gene calls are TRBV6-1 and TRBJ2-6; D is possibly TRBD1 (5 bases). CDR3 size: 14 residues. Germline V gene data show CDR1 as MNHNS and CDR2 as SASEGT. V gave up 6 bases and J gave up 5 bases, with 11 bases separating them. The CDR3 spells CASRRPDRANVLTF. The CDR3 region has the DNA TGTGCCAGCAGAAGGCCGGACAGGGCCAACGTCCTGACTTTC.

This clone is a singleton in its sample. The chain is built from TRBV2 and TRBJ2-3; TRBD2 is a possible D gene (6 bases). The CDR3 runs to 15 residues. V dropped 6 bases and J dropped 2 bases, with 15 bases sitting between them. The germline V gene has CDR1 SNHLY and CDR2 FYNNEI. Written as DNA, the CDR3 is TGTGCCAGCAGGCCCGGGAGAAAAAACACAGATACGCAGTATTTT. It yields the protein CASRPGRKNTDTQYF. The variable domain in full, completed from reference TRBV2 and TRBJ2-3, reads EPEVTQTPSHQVTQMGQEVILRCVPISNHLYFYWYRQILGQKVEFLVSFYNNEISEKSEIFDDQFSVERPDGSNFTLKIRSTKLEDSAMYFCASRPGRKNTDTQYFGPGTRLTVL.

V is TRBV7-9 and J is TRBJ1-1; no reliable D call. Trimming took off 3 bases at V and 0 bases at J, with 5 bases between the two ends. Germline CDR1 reads SEHNR; CDR2 reads FQNEAQ (reference sequence). This CDR3 spans 13 amino acids. The CDR3 DNA sequence: TGTGCCAGCAGCTTGTACATGAACACTGAAGCTTTCTTT. Its protein is CASSLYMNTEAFF. Using reference TRBV7-9 and TRBJ1-1 for the parts outside the CDR3, the full variable domain is DTGVSQNPRHKITKRGQNVTFRCDPISEHNRLYWYRQTLGQGPEFLTYFQNEAQLEKSRLLSDRFSAERPKGSFSTLEIQRTEQGDSAMYLCASSLYMNTEAFFGQGTRLTVV.

This clone was counted only a few times. A far larger clone is just one base off, so this is likely a read error. The same CDR3 is also encoded by other DNA sequences in this sample. The chain couples TRBV4-1 to TRBJ2-2; TRBD1 matches 8 bases. The CDR3 has 16 residues. Per germline, CDR1 MGHRA and CDR2 YSYEKL. The CDR3 protein is CASSLTQGVETGELFF. In DNA form, the CDR3 reads TGCGCCAGCAGCCTGACACAGGGGGTAGAAACCGGGGAGTTGTTTTTT.

This sequence joins TRBV5-4 and TRBJ2-1, with TRBD2 matching 10 bases. Germline V lookup: CDR1 SGHNT, CDR2 YYREEE (reference sequence). V was pared by 4 bases and J by 7 bases, with 14 bases of the junction left unmatched. CDR3 length equals 17 residues. Here the CDR3 reads CASSPEPAGGPRNEQFF. Written as DNA, the CDR3 is TGTGCCAGCAGCCCGGAACCAGCGGGGGGGCCTCGGAATGAGCAGTTCTTC.

This CDR3 is CASSDQGRGAPLHF. CDR3 coding DNA: TGTGCCAGCAGTGACCAGGGGCGAGGGGCACCCCTCCACTTT. V is TRBV2 and J is TRBJ1-6, with D possibly being TRBD1 (6 bases). This CDR3 region has 14 residues. Germline V gives CDR1 SNHLY, CDR2 FYNNEI. The V end lost 3 bases, the J end lost 11 bases, and 14 bases lay between the germline ends.

This chain uses TRBV10-3 with TRBJ1-1; possibly TRBD1 for D (5 bases). V lost 5 bases and J 0 bases, leaving 13 bases between the germline ends. Germline assignment: CDR1 ENHRY and CDR2 SYGVKD. The CDR3 runs 15 residues. In nucleotides, the CDR3 is TGTGCCATCAGTCCGGGAGAGGGGATGAACACTGAAGCTTTCTTT. Encoded protein: CAISPGEGMNTEAFF.

The V call is TRBV28, the J call TRBJ1-2; weak D call: TRBD1 (6 bases). CDR3 length equals 15 residues. CDR1 and CDR2 from the germline V gene are MDHEN and SYDVKM. The V end lost 6 bases, the J end lost 2 bases, and 16 bases lay between the germline ends. CDR3 residues: CASSRTGPLNYGYTF. In nucleotides, the CDR3 is TGTGCCAGCAGCCGAACAGGGCCGCTCAACTATGGCTACACCTTC.

This rearrangement joins TRBV11-2 to TRBJ2-7; the match to TRBD2 covers 11 bases. With 6 bases clipped from V and 2 bases from J, the junction kept 6 bases outside the gene matches. Germline V gene data show CDR1 as SGHAT and CDR2 as FQNNGV. There are 15 residues in the CDR3. For the CDR3, the DNA is TGTGCCAGCAGTGGAGGACTAGCGGGTCCCTACGAGCAGTACTTC. Its translation is CASSGGLAGPYEQYF.

The chain employs TRBV6-6 and TRBJ2-1; TRBD1 might be the D (5 bases). The CDR3 runs 14 residues. The ends were cut back, 4 bases at V and 4 bases at J, with 11 bases in the middle. Germline values: CDR1 MNHNY, CDR2 SVGAGI (reference sequence). The CDR3 bases are TGTGCCAGCAGTTCAGGGTTTGGGTACAATGAGCAGTTCTTC. Translated, it gives CASSSGFGYNEQFF.

This rearrangement joins TRBV5-1 to TRBJ2-3; TRBD2 matches at 14 bases. The V and J ends lost 9 bases and 3 bases, in that order; junction bases with no gene match: 18. CDR1 is SGHRS, CDR2 YFSETQ, per germline. The CDR3 is made up of 19 amino acids. The CDR3 sequence is CATALQAGTSGSWTDTQYF. For the CDR3, the DNA is TGCGCCACCGCACTCCAGGCCGGGACTAGCGGGAGTTGGACAGATACGCAGTATTTT.

The chain links TRBV4-1 to TRBJ2-7, with TRBD1 identical over 7 bases. Trimming removed 2 bases from V and 2 bases from J; junction bases left unmatched: 3. CDR3 size: 14 residues. Germline V CDR1 and CDR2: MGHRA, YSYEKL. The CDR3 nucleotides are TGCGCCAGCAGCCAATCCGGGACAGCCTACGAGCAGTACTTC. Translating gives CASSQSGTAYEQYF.

The CDR3 loop reads CASTLAGNKYEQYF. CDR3 bases: TGTGCCAGTACCCTAGCGGGGAATAAATACGAGCAGTACTTC. This rearrangement joins TRBV19 to TRBJ2-7; TRBD2 aligns across 9 bases. Trimming took 7 bases from V and 4 from J; bases not matched to a gene: 8. CDR3 size: 14 residues. In germline, CDR1 is LNHDA, CDR2 SQIVND (reference sequence). Supplemented by reference TRBV19 and TRBJ2-7, the full variable domain reads DGGITQSPKYLFRKEGQNVTLSCEQNLNHDAMYWYRQDPGQGLRLIYYSQIVNDFQKGDIAEGYSVSREKKESFPLTVTSAQKNPTAFYLCASTLAGNKYEQYFGPGTRLTVT.

This clone was seen once. The chain is built from TRBV5-8 and TRBJ2-7, with 9 bases that match TRBD1. The CDR3 has 15 amino acids. Germline V gives CDR1 SGHTS, CDR2 YDEGEE. V shed 2 bases and J 1 base; nucleotides not matched to a gene: 4. CDR3 region: CASSFGQGNSYEQYF. The CDR3, as DNA: TGTGCCAGCAGCTTCGGACAGGGGAATTCCTACGAGCAGTACTTC.

This chain uses TRBV5-4 with TRBJ2-7, with a tentative D call TRBD1 (5 bases). Germline lookup yields CDR1 SGHNT and CDR2 YYREEE (reference sequence). The CDR3 spans 16 residues. Trimming removed 2 bases at V and 0 bases at J, with 15 bases between. In DNA form, the CDR3 reads TGTGCCAGCAGCTTTGGGGCAGGGATCAGCTCCTACGAGCAGTACTTC. It translates to CASSFGAGISSYEQYF.